This TCR beta chain appears in the sequencing data of a study of OX40 agonist ivuxolimab in advanced cancers. Study results and limitations: CD4+ and CD8+ blood T cells expanded clonally by week 6 at 0.1 to 3.0 mg/kg. Antigens targeted by the expanded peripheral T cells were not determined.

Germline CDR1 LNHDA, CDR2 SQIVND (reference sequence). V lost 7 bases and J 3 bases, leaving 13 bases between the germline ends. This CDR3 is built from 14 residues. Comments on this clone: Its target is unknown.

Profiling relied on immunoSEQ multiplex PCR, and the TCRdb table lists in-frame clones only, not all of them. This table has about 64,000 clones, around 80% appearing once. The TCR comes from an adult with an advanced solid tumor such as melanoma, head and neck, liver or kidney cancer. The sample here was CD4+ or CD8+ T cells sorted from blood, taken in a trial of the OX40 agonist ivuxolimab. The rearrangement links TRBV19 to TRBJ2-1; D might be TRBD2 (5 bases). CDR3 in amino acids: CASKTHRDYNEQFF. The CDR3, as DNA: TGTGCCAGTAAGACGCACCGGGACTACAATGAGCAGTTCTTC.